Shown below are 21 T cell receptor beta chains from a single sample sequenced in a study of technical replicates of blood from several donors. Repertoires were generated with immunoSEQ multiplex PCR, while TCRdb's copy carries only in-frame clones and drops some. The sample has 90,000 to 100,000 clones; less than 95% are singletons. The sequenced material came from T cells isolated from PBMCs. The receptors derive from a human donor in good health.

The rearrangement uses TRBV5-1 and TRBJ2-2, with a tentative D call TRBD1 (5 bases). CDR3 length: 15 amino acids. V lost 0 bases, J lost 0 bases, and 6 bases lay in between. Germline lookup yields CDR1 SGHRS and CDR2 YFSETQ. The CDR3 sequence is CASSLEGANTGELFF. CDR3 bases: TGCGCCAGCAGCTTGGAAGGGGCGAACACCGGGGAGCTGTTTTTT.

V gene TRBV19 combines with J gene TRBJ2-1; D is perhaps TRBD2 (5 bases). The CDR3 contains 14 residues. Germline CDR1 and CDR2: LNHDA and SQIVND (reference sequence). The ends were cut back, 1 base at V and 3 bases at J, with 7 bases in the middle. Here the CDR3 DNA reads TGTGCCAGTAGTATAGTTGACTACTACAATGAGCAGTTCTTC. It yields the protein CASSIVDYYNEQFF.

The V and J genes are TRBV21-1 and TRBJ1-5; the DNA was not compared with TRBD1, the D call given in the table. TRBV21-1 is flagged as a pseudogene. CDR3 size: 17 residues. CDR3 in DNA: TGTGCCAGCAGACCCGACTTCCGACAGGGCTGCAATCAGCCCCAGCATTTT. This encodes CASRPDFRQGCNQPQHF.

The chain couples TRBV11-2 to TRBJ2-2; possible D gene TRBD2, 5 bases. Germline CDR1 SGHAT, CDR2 FQNNGV. The CDR3 runs 15 residues. Trimming shortened V by 7 bases and J by 4 bases, and 16 bases separated the two germline ends. The CDR3: CASTFPGLVTGELFF. DNA for the CDR3: TGTGCCAGCACCTTCCCAGGACTCGTCACCGGGGAGCTGTTTTTT.

The rearrangement links TRBV27 to TRBJ1-1, with D unresolved. Germline CDR1 MNHEY, CDR2 SMNVEV (reference sequence). Between the trimmed V and J ends, which lost 7 bases and 0 bases, there was a span of 15 bases. CDR3 size: 15 residues. CDR3 nucleotides: TGTGCCAGCATAAACCGGGGAATGTTGAACACTGAAGCTTTCTTT. This sequence encodes CASINRGMLNTEAFF.

The J gene is TRBJ2-5, the V gene TRBV7-9; no reliable D call. The CDR3 contains 11 residues. V was trimmed by 5 bases and J by 5 bases, leaving 6 bases between them. Germline loops: CDR1 SEHNR, CDR2 FQNEAQ (reference sequence). As DNA, the CDR3 is TGTGCCAGCAGCGAACAGGAGACCCAGTACTTC. Protein product: CASSEQETQYF.

The chain uses TRBV4-3 and TRBJ2-3, with 9 bases lining up with TRBD2. J lost 6 bases, V lost 4 bases, and 11 bases had no gene match. Germline CDR1 reads LGHNA; CDR2 reads YSLEER. The CDR3 covers 16 residues. The CDR3 region is CASSPGVAGEVDTQYF. The DNA for the CDR3 is TGCGCCAGCAGCCCCGGAGTAGCGGGGGAGGTTGATACGCAGTATTTT.

The chain carries TRBV5-1 and TRBJ1-1; D perhaps matches TRBD1 (6 bases). This CDR3 has 14 residues. CDR1 is SGHRS, CDR2 YFSETQ, per germline. Trimming left V 0 bases short and J 4 bases short, with 10 bases between. The CDR3, as DNA: TGCGCCAGCAGCTTGGGACAGGAGGTCACTGAAGCTTTCTTT. Translating gives CASSLGQEVTEAFF.

The V gene is TRBV7-9, the J gene TRBJ2-3; possibly TRBD2 for D (5 bases). V shed 2 bases and J shed 2 bases, with 14 bases lying between them. The CDR3 has 16 residues. Germline V gives CDR1 SEHNR, CDR2 FQNEAQ (reference sequence). CDR3 in DNA: TGTGCCAGCAGCTTACAGAGGGCTTGGGTCACAGATACGCAGTATTTT. Amino acid sequence: CASSLQRAWVTDTQYF.

The CDR3 loop reads CASGLAVYNEQFF. CDR3 DNA: TGTGCCAGCGGGCTAGCGGTATACAATGAGCAGTTCTTC. V gene TRBV9 combines with J gene TRBJ2-1; TRBD2 aligns across 7 bases. This CDR3 comprises 13 residues. Per germline, CDR1 SGDLS and CDR2 YYNGEE. The trim removed 7 bases at V and 4 bases at J, leaving 5 bases unmatched.

V usage is TRBV28 and J usage is TRBJ1-2, with D hard to call. The CDR3 is 13 residues long. V shed 2 bases and J shed 8 bases, with 12 bases lying between them. Germline V gives CDR1 MDHEN, CDR2 SYDVKM. Written as DNA, the CDR3 is TGTGCCAGCAGTTTAGGACTCGAGTGGGGCTACACCTTC. Protein: CASSLGLEWGYTF.

CDR3 loop: CASSPGQTTYGYTF. The CDR3 bases are TGCGCCAGCAGCCCTGGACAGACAACTTATGGCTACACCTTC. The chain combines TRBV4-1 with TRBJ1-2, with D tentatively TRBD1 (6 bases). The CDR3 is made up of 14 amino acids. Trimming pared 4 bases from V and 5 bases from J, leaving 14 bases between. The V gene's germline CDR1 is MGHRA and CDR2 YSYEKL.

The table lists this clone with a count of one. J is TRBJ2-1 and V is TRBV27; TRBD1 is a possible D gene (5 bases). The germline V gene encodes CDR1 MNHEY and CDR2 SMNVEV (reference sequence). The CDR3 extends over 15 amino acids. Trimming shortened V by 3 bases and J by 5 bases, and 14 bases separated the two germline ends. In DNA, the CDR3 is TGTGCCAGCAGTTTCCAGGGAACAACTAACAATGAGCAGTTCTTC. Protein: CASSFQGTTNNEQFF.

The chain employs TRBV19 and TRBJ1-3; 9 bases line up with TRBD1. This CDR3 is 14 amino acids long. CDR1 and CDR2 from the germline V gene are LNHDA and SQIVND (reference sequence). Trimming took 7 bases from V and 8 from J; bases not matched to a gene: 9. Here the CDR3 DNA reads TGTGCCAGTACCTGGACAGGGGCGGGAGACACCATATATTTT. Protein product: CASTWTGAGDTIYF.

The rearrangement joins TRBV4-1 to TRBJ1-2, with D perhaps TRBD1 (6 bases). CDR1 is MGHRA and CDR2 is YSYEKL in the germline V gene. V lost 3 bases and J 6 bases, leaving 11 bases between the germline ends. The CDR3 totals 13 residues. CDR3 region: CASSQAGVNGYTF. CDR3 nucleotide sequence: TGCGCCAGCAGCCAGGCAGGGGTTAATGGCTACACCTTC.

This chain uses TRBV6-1 with TRBJ2-7, with D unclear. Deletions cut 5 bases from V and 8 bases from J, with 16 bases between. The germline V gene encodes CDR1 MNHNS and CDR2 SASEGT. CDR3 length equals 13 residues. DNA of the CDR3: TGTGCCAGCAGTTTCGACACGCCGGCCCAGCAGTACTTC. Translated, it gives CASSFDTPAQQYF.

The genes are TRBV7-2 and TRBJ1-1; D is unclear. The CDR3 sequence is 13 residues long. V was clipped by 4 bases and J by 0 bases, with 6 bases between them. CDR1 and CDR2 (germline): SGHTA, FQGNSA. The CDR3 DNA is TGTGCCAGCAGCTCGGGATTGAACACTGAAGCTTTCTTT. Protein: CASSSGLNTEAFF.

The chain recombines TRBV5-1 with TRBJ2-7; 10 nucleotides align to TRBD1. J was trimmed by 5 bases and V by 4 bases; bases with no gene match: 3. The germline V gene encodes CDR1 SGHRS and CDR2 YFSETQ. The CDR3 has 13 residues. CDR3 residues: CASSLTGGDEQYF. The CDR3 DNA reads TGCGCCAGCAGCCTGACAGGGGGCGACGAGCAGTACTTC. Full variable domain (rest looked up from reference TRBV5-1 and TRBJ2-7): KAGVTQTPRYLIKTRGQQVTLSCSPISGHRSVSWYQQTPGQGLQFLFEYFSETQRNKGNFPGRFSGRQFSNSRSEMNVSTLELGDSALYLCASSLTGGDEQYFGPGTRLTVT.

The sample holds one count of this clone. The chain recombines TRBV5-4 with TRBJ2-3; 7 bases map to TRBD2. This CDR3 has 17 amino acids. Germline V gives CDR1 SGHNT, CDR2 YYREEE (reference sequence). The J segment lost 0 bases and the V segment lost 6 bases, leaving 13 bases of the junction unmatched. The CDR3 is CASKSGLDTSSTDTQYF. As DNA, the CDR3 is TGTGCCAGCAAGTCCGGACTAGACACTTCTAGCACAGATACGCAGTATTTT.

Here the CDR3 reads CSVGISGSGNEQFF. In DNA, the CDR3 is TGCAGCGTTGGTATTAGCGGGAGCGGTAATGAGCAGTTCTTC. The chain has TRBV29-1 and TRBJ2-1, with TRBD2 matching 9 bases. The CDR3 has 14 amino acids. Germline V gene sequence: CDR1 SQVTM, CDR2 ANQGSEA. Trimming took 4 bases from V and 7 from J; bases not matched to a gene: 8.

This rearrangement joins TRBV6-6 to TRBJ1-5; D not certain. The CDR3 runs to 15 residues. Germline V CDR1 and CDR2: MNHNY, SVGAGI (reference sequence). The V gene lost 0 bases and the J gene lost 4 bases, with 10 bases spanning the gap. CDR3 sequence reads: CASSYSTDYNQPQHF. CDR3 coding DNA: TGTGCCAGCAGTTACTCTACAGATTATAATCAGCCCCAGCATTTT.